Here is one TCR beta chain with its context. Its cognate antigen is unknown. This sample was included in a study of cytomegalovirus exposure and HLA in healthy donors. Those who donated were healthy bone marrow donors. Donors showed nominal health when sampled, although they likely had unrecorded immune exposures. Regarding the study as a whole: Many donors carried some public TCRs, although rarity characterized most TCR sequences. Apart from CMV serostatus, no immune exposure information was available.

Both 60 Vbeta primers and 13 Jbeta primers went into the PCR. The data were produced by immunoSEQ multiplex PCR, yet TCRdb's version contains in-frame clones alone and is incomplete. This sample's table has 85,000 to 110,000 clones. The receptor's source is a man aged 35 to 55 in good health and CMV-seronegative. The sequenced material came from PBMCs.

The chain's CDR3 is CAIKEGGTSRNEQFF. The CDR3 nucleotides read TGTGCCATCAAGGAGGGGGGGACAAGTCGGAATGAGCAGTTCTTC. The chain carries TRBV10-3 and TRBJ2-1; a possible D gene is TRBD2 (7 bases). Looked up from germline, CDR1 is ENHRY and CDR2 is SYGVKD. V lost 7 bases and J 7 bases, leaving 20 bases between the germline ends. The CDR3 has 15 amino acids.